One T cell receptor beta chain is described in this entry. V was clipped by 6 bases and J by 0 bases, with 9 bases between them. Germline-derived CDR1 and CDR2 are SGHNT and YYREEE (reference sequence). The CDR3 length is 13 residues. This entry belongs to a study of T cell changes during pregnancy in multiple sclerosis. The data were produced by immunoSEQ multiplex PCR, yet TCRdb's version contains in-frame clones alone and is incomplete. The table has roughly 57,000 clones, roughly nine tenths seen once; the top ten hold roughly 3.2%. This chain joins TRBV5-4 and TRBJ1-2, with D unresolved. Source: CD8+ T cells from peripheral blood mononuclear cells, taken before pregnancy. This sequence was found in a female donor with multiple sclerosis, enrolled in a pregnancy study. The CDR3 DNA reads as TGTGCCAGCATCAACGAGACTAACTATGGCTACACCTTC. This sequence encodes CASINETNYGYTF.